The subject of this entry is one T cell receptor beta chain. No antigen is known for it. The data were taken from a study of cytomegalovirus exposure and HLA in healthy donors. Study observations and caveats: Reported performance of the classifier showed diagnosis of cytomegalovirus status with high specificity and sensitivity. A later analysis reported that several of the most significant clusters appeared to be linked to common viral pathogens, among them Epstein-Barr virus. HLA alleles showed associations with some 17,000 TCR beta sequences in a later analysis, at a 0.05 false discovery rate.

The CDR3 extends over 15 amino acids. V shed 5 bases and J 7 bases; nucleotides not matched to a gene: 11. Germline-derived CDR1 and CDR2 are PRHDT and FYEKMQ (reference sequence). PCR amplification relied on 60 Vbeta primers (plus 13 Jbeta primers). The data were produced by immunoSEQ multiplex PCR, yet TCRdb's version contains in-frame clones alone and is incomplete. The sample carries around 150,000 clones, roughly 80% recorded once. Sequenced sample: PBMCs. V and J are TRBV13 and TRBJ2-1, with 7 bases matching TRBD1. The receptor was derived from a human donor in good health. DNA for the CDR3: TGTGCCAGCAGCCAGATAGGGGGCTACGGGAATGAGCAGTTCTTC. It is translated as CASSQIGGYGNEQFF.